These 2 T cell receptor beta chains were all obtained from the same sample, sequenced in a study of response to subunit inactivated influenza vaccine. Using its own MiXCR run on the RT-PCR reads, TCRdb lists one record per CDR3 protein. The sample shows more than 600,000 distinct CDR3 sequences, under 20% of them seen only once. Sequencing was performed on PBMCs from blood, taken more than 4 days after vaccination. These TCRs come from a man over 45 who received an inactivated influenza vaccine.

This chain links TRBV20-1 with TRBJ2-7; D may be TRBD1 (6 bases). Per germline, CDR1 DFQATT and CDR2 SNEGSKA (reference sequence). The length of the CDR3 is 13 residues. V gave up 6 bases and J gave up 5 bases, with 17 bases separating them. The CDR3 nucleotides are TGCAGTGCCACTGGACAGTTCGGCAACGAGCAGTACTTC. Its translation: CSATGQFGNEQYF.

In this sample, this clonotype turned up a few times. V and J are TRBV20-1 and TRBJ2-1; TRBD2 agrees at 10 bases. Germline lookup yields CDR1 DFQATT and CDR2 SNEGSKA (reference sequence). The CDR3 contains 14 residues. The V and J ends lost 2 bases and 8 bases, in that order; junction bases with no gene match: 6. CDR3 protein: CSARSSGSSYEQFF. For the CDR3, the DNA is TGCAGTGCTAGATCTAGCGGGAGTTCGTATGAGCAGTTCTTC.